This T cell receptor (beta chain) comes out of a study of blood T cell repertoires in COVID-19. Methods used by the authors: Using reference gene primer amplification, nucleated cell counts were estimated. The method was immunoSEQ multiplex PCR; TCRdb's version includes in-frame clones alone and lacks a portion of them. V, J and clone size were drawn from that table, and D and trimming were deduced from the DNA. The sample records about 120,000 clones, roughly four fifths being singletons. This clonotype was obtained from a man aged 60 to 75 with acute or convalescent COVID-19. Sequences were obtained from peripheral blood.

CDR3 DNA: TGTGCCAGCAGCCAGTACGGTGCTAGCCCCAATGAGCAGTTCTTC. Translating it yields CASSQYGASPNEQFF. The chain joins TRBV3-1 (or the pseudogene TRBV3-2) to TRBJ2-1; TRBD2 might be the D (5 bases). The CDR3 totals 15 residues. V lost 3 bases to trimming and J lost 6 bases, with 15 bases between them. CDR1 LGHDT and CDR2 YNNKEL come from the germline V gene (reference sequence).